This T cell receptor beta chain was identified during a study of blood T cell repertoires in COVID-19. Overall study context: Whether acute or convalescent, the COVID-19 samples came from the United States, Italy and Spain.

The V gene's germline CDR1 is SGHRS and CDR2 YFSETQ. Trimming pared 5 bases from V and 6 bases from J, leaving 12 bases between. The CDR3 is 13 amino acids. TCRdb's copy holds only in-frame clones and misses some; the assay was immunoSEQ multiplex PCR. The table has approximately 180,000 clones, roughly 88% seen once. The sequenced sample consisted of peripheral blood. J is TRBJ2-1 and V is TRBV5-1; no reliable D call. The TCR comes from a human donor with active or convalescent COVID-19. The donor label of this sample is uncertain. CDR3 amino acids: CASRITLVNEQFF. The DNA for the CDR3 is TGCGCCAGCAGGATAACGCTAGTCAATGAGCAGTTCTTC.